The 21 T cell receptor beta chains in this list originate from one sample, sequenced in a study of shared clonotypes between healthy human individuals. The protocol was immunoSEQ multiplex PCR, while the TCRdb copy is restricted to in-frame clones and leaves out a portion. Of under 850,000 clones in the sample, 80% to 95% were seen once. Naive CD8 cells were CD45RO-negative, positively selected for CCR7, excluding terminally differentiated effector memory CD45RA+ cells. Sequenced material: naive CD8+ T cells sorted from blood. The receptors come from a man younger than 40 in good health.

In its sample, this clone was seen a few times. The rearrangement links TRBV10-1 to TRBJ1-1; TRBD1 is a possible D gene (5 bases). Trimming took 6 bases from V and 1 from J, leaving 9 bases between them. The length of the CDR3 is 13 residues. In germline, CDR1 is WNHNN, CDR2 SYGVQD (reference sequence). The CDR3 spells CASSEQGNTEAFF. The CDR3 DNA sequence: TGCGCCAGCAGCGAGCAGGGGAACACTGAAGCTTTCTTT.

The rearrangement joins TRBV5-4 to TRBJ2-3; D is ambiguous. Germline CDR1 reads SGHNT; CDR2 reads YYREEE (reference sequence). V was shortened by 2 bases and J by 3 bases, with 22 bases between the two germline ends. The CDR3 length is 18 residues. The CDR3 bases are TGTGCCAGCAGCTTCTTGGGGTCGAGCGAGTTCGGGACAGATACGCAGTATTTT. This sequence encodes CASSFLGSSEFGTDTQYF. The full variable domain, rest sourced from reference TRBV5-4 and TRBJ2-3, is ETGVTQSPTHLIKTRGQQVTLRCSSQSGHNTVSWYQQALGQGPQFIFQYYREEENGRGNFPPRFSGLQFPNYSSELNVNALELDDSALYLCASSFLGSSEFGTDTQYFGPGTRLTVL.

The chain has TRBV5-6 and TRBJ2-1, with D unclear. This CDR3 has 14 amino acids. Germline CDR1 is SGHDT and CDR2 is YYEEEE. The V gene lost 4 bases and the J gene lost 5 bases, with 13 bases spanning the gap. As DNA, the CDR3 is TGTGCCAGCAGCCCCGACTCTCGTGACAATGAGCAGTTCTTC. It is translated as CASSPDSRDNEQFF.

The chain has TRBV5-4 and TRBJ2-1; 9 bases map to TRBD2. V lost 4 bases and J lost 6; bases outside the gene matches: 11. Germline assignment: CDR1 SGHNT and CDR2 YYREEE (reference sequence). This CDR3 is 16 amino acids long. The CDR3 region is CASSTVAGELGNEQFF. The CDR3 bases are TGTGCCAGCAGCACGGTAGCGGGAGAATTGGGCAATGAGCAGTTCTTC. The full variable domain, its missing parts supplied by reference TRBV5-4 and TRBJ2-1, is ETGVTQSPTHLIKTRGQQVTLRCSSQSGHNTVSWYQQALGQGPQFIFQYYREEENGRGNFPPRFSGLQFPNYSSELNVNALELDDSALYLCASSTVAGELGNEQFFGPGTRLTVL.

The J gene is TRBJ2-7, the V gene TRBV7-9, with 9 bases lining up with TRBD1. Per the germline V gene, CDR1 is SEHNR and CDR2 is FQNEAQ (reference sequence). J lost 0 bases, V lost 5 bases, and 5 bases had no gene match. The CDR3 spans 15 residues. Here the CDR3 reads CASSTGQGLSYEQYF. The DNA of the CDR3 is TGTGCCAGCAGCACCGGACAGGGGCTCTCCTACGAGCAGTACTTC. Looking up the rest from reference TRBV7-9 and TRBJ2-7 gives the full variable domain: DTGVSQNPRHKITKRGQNVTFRCDPISEHNRLYWYRQTLGQGPEFLTYFQNEAQLEKSRLLSDRFSAERPKGSFSTLEIQRTEQGDSAMYLCASSTGQGLSYEQYFGPGTRLTVT.

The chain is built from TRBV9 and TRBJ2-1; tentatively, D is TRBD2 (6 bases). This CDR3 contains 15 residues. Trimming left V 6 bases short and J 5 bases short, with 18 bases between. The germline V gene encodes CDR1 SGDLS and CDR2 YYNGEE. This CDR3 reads CASTPGGQGNNEQFF. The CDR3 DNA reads TGTGCCAGCACCCCCGGGGGTCAGGGAAACAATGAGCAGTTCTTC.

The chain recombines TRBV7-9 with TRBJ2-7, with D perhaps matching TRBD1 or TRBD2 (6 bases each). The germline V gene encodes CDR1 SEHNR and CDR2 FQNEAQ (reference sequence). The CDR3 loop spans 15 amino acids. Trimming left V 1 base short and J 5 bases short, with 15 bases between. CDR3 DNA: TGTGCCAGCAGCTTAGGGCGGGACATCCTCGACGAGCAGTACTTC. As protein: CASSLGRDILDEQYF. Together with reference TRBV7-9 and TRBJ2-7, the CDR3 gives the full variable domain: DTGVSQNPRHKITKRGQNVTFRCDPISEHNRLYWYRQTLGQGPEFLTYFQNEAQLEKSRLLSDRFSAERPKGSFSTLEIQRTEQGDSAMYLCASSLGRDILDEQYFGPGTRLTVT.

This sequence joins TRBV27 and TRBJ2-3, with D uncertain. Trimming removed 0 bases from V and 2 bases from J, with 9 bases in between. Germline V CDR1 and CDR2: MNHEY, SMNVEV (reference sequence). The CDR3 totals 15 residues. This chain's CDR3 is CASSLSWSHTDTQYF. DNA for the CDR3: TGTGCCAGCAGTTTATCGTGGTCTCACACAGATACGCAGTATTTT.

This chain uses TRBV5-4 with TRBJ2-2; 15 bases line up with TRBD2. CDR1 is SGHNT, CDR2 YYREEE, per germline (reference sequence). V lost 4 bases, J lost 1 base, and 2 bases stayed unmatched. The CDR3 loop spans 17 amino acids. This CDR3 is CASSRGLAGGNTGELFF. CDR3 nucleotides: TGTGCCAGCAGCCGGGGACTAGCGGGAGGGAACACCGGGGAGCTGTTTTTT.

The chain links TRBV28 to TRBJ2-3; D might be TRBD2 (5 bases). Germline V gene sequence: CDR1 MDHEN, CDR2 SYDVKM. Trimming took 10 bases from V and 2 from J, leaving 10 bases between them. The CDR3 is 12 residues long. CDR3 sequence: CAISTITDTQYF. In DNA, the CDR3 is TGTGCCATTTCGACTATCACAGATACGCAGTATTTT.

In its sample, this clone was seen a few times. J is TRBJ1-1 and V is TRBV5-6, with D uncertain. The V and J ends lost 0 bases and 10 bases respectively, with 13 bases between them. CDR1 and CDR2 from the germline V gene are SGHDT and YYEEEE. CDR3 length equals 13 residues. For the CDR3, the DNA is TGTGCCAGCAGCTTGGCCTGGGAGACGGCAGCTTTCTTT. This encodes CASSLAWETAAFF.

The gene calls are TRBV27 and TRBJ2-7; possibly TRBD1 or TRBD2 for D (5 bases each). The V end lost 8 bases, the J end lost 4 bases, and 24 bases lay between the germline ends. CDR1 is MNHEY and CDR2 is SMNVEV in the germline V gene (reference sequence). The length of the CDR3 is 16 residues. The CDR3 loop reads CASAFIEGYGVYEQYF. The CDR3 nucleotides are TGTGCCAGCGCCTTCATCGAGGGGTATGGGGTGTACGAGCAGTACTTC.

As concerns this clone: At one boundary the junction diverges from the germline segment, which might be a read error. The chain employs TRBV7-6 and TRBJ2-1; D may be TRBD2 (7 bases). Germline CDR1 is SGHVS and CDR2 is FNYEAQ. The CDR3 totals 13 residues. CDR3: CASSLAGAGEPFF. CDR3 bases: TGTGCCAGCAGCTTAGCGGGGGCGGGAGAGCCGTTCTTC. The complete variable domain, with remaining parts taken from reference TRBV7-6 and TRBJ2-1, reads GAGVSQSPRYKVTKRGQDVALRCDPISGHVSLYWYRQALGQGPEFLTYFNYEAQQDKSGLPNDRFSAERPEGSISTLTIQRTEQRDSAMYRCASSLAGAGEPFFGPGTRLTVL.

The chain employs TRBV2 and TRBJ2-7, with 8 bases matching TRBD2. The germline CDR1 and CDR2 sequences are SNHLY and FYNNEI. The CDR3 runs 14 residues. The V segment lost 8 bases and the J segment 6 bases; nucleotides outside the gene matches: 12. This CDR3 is CASDTLGREGEQYF. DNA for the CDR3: TGTGCCAGCGACACCCTGGGACGGGAGGGCGAGCAGTACTTC. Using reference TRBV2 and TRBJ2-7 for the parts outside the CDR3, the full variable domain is EPEVTQTPSHQVTQMGQEVILRCVPISNHLYFYWYRQILGQKVEFLVSFYNNEISEKSEIFDDQFSVERPDGSNFTLKIRSTKLEDSAMYFCASDTLGREGEQYFGPGTRLTVT.

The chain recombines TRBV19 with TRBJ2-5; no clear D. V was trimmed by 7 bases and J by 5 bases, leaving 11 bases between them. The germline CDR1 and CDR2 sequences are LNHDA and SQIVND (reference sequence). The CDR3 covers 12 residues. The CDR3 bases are TGTGCCAGTACGGACGTTGGGGAGACCCAGTACTTC. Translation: CASTDVGETQYF.

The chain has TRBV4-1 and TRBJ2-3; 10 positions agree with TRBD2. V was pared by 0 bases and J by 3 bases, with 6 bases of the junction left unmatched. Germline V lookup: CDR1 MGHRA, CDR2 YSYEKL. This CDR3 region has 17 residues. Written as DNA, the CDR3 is TGCGCCAGCAGCCAAGATCGTTTACTAGCGGGAACAGATACGCAGTATTTT. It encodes CASSQDRLLAGTDTQYF.

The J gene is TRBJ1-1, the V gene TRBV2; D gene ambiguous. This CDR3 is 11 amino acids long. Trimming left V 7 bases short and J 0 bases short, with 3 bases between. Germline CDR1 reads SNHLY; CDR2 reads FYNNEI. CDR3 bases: TGTGCCAGCACCTTGAACACTGAAGCTTTCTTT. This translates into CASTLNTEAFF.

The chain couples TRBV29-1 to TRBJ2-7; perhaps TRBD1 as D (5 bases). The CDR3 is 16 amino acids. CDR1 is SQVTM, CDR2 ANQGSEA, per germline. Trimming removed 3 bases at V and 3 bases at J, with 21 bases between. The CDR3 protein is CSVEGPTTLQGYEQYF. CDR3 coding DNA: TGCAGCGTTGAGGGCCCCACTACCCTCCAGGGCTACGAGCAGTACTTC.

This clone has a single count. The CDR3, as DNA: TGTGCCAGCAGCCCCGACAGTACCGGGGCCAAAAACATTCAGTACTTC. Its protein is CASSPDSTGAKNIQYF. V is TRBV11-2 and J is TRBJ2-4; a weak D match, TRBD1 (5 bases). V lost 5 bases, J lost 1 base, and 15 bases lay in between. CDR1 and CDR2 (germline): SGHAT, FQNNGV. CDR3 length: 16 amino acids.

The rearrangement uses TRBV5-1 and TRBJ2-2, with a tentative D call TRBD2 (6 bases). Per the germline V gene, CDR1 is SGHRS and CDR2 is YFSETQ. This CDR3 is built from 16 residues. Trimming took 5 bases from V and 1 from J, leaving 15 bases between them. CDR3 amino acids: CASRDGGAQNTGELFF. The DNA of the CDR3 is TGCGCCAGCAGGGATGGAGGGGCACAGAACACCGGGGAGCTGTTTTTT.

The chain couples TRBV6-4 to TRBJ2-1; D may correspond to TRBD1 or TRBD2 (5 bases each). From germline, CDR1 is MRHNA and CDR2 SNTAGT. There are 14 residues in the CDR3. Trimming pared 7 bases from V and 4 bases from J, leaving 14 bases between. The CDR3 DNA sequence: TGTGCCAGCAAGGTTGGGACGCAATACAATGAGCAGTTCTTC. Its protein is CASKVGTQYNEQFF.